One and the same sample provided the 25 T cell receptor beta chains below, sequenced in a study of T cell repertoires in cytomegalovirus infection. TCRdb used MiXCR to reprocess the reads, holding one entry per CDR3 protein. The data hold 740,000 or so distinct CDR3 sequences, with 35% to 45% observed a single time. The specimen sequenced was PBMCs. The receptors originated from a human donor in good health (CMV status not recorded). Some clones in this sample may be carry-over from other donors' samples.

Worth noting for this clonotype: It may be a read error: a sequence one base away is much more abundant. The genes are TRBV7-2 and TRBJ1-3; the D is unclear. Trimming cost V 3 bases and J 0 bases, with 24 bases left between them. Germline V lookup: CDR1 SGHTA, CDR2 FQGNSA. CDR3 size: 20 residues. CDR3 bases: TGTGCCAGCAGCTTCCCCGAGAACACGAACACCTCGAACTCTGGAAACACCATATATTTT. Its translation is CASSFPENTNTSNSGNTIYF.

The V and J genes are TRBV28 and TRBJ2-7; 8 nucleotides line up with TRBD2. The CDR3 has 16 amino acids. V lost 7 bases, J lost 4 bases, and 15 bases stayed unmatched. The germline gives CDR1 MDHEN, CDR2 SYDVKM. CDR3 in amino acids: CASTYKRERGEYEQYF. The CDR3 coding sequence is TGTGCCAGCACCTACAAGCGGGAGAGGGGGGAATACGAGCAGTACTTC.

CDR3 DNA sequence: TGTGCCAGCAGTTTGTATGCCCCGCCGGCGCACGAGCAGTACTTC. Its protein is CASSLYAPPAHEQYF. The rearrangement uses TRBV12-3 or TRBV12-4 and TRBJ2-7; D is unresolved. The CDR3 runs 15 residues. With 3 bases removed from V and 5 bases from J, the gap between germline ends came to 17 bases.

This clonotype was observed a few times. V and J are TRBV12-3 or TRBV12-4 and TRBJ1-5; the D is unclear. This CDR3 is built from 13 residues. The V gene lost 8 bases and the J gene lost 4 bases, with 12 bases spanning the gap. For the CDR3, the DNA is TGTGCCAGCCGGGCGGTGGATAATCAGCCCCAGCATTTT. It encodes CASRAVDNQPQHF.

The chain links TRBV7-3 to TRBJ1-4; the D is unclear. V lost 5 bases, J lost 3 bases, and 7 bases lay in between. Germline V gene lookup returns CDR1 SGHTA and CDR2 FQGTGA. The CDR3 loop spans 13 amino acids. DNA of the CDR3: TGTGCCAGCAGCCCGGTGGCTAATGAAAAACTGTTTTTT. It yields the protein CASSPVANEKLFF.

This clonotype has ten or more counts. The chain links TRBV7-2 to TRBJ2-7; the match to TRBD2 covers 9 bases. CDR3 length: 14 amino acids. Germline CDR1 SGHTA, CDR2 FQGNSA. J lost 6 bases, V lost 7 bases, and 10 bases had no gene match. Here the CDR3 DNA reads TGTGCCAGCACACGCGCGGGGGGGCCCGCCGAGCAGTACTTC. Its protein product is CASTRAGGPAEQYF.

V usage is TRBV12-5 and J usage is TRBJ2-7; D assignment may be TRBD1 or TRBD2 (5 bases each). Germline V gives CDR1 LGHNT, CDR2 FRNRAP. This CDR3 has 13 amino acids. V gave up 7 bases and J gave up 0 bases, with 10 bases separating them. The DNA of the CDR3 is TGTGCTAGTGCCGGGGACCTCTCCTACGAGCAGTACTTC. Translating it yields CASAGDLSYEQYF.

The table lists this clonotype with a count of one. This chain connects TRBV6-2 or TRBV6-3 to TRBJ1-1; D unresolved. Trimming cost V 0 bases and J 5 bases, with 13 bases left between them. The CDR3 is 15 amino acids. CDR1 is MNHEY and CDR2 is SVGEGT in the germline V gene. The CDR3 DNA reads as TGTGCCAGCAGTTACTCCCCGAGATCGGGGACTGAAGCTTTCTTT. Its protein is CASSYSPRSGTEAFF.

This chain joins TRBV10-3 and TRBJ2-3; 8 bases match TRBD1. Germline-derived CDR1 and CDR2 are ENHRY and SYGVKD. The CDR3 covers 16 residues. Trimming took 7 bases from V and 2 from J; bases not matched to a gene: 11. The CDR3, as DNA: TGTGCCATCAATAAGGACAGGGACATGGCCACAGATACGCAGTATTTT. Encoded protein: CAINKDRDMATDTQYF.

Concerning this clonotype itself: Given a much more abundant clone one base away, this may be a read error. The chain is built from TRBV7-2 and TRBJ2-7; TRBD2 might be the D (5 bases). CDR1 is SGHTA and CDR2 is FQGNSA in the germline V gene. The CDR3 has 15 residues. V was shortened by 5 bases and J by 6 bases, with 20 bases between the two germline ends. CDR3 in DNA: TGTGCCAGCAGCCCGCCACCAGGACTGCCCTCCGAGCAGTACTTC. It is translated as CASSPPPGLPSEQYF.

This clonotype was observed a few times. The V and J genes are TRBV7-2 and TRBJ1-2; D is ambiguous. Trimming left V 9 bases short and J 3 bases short, with 14 bases between. CDR1 SGHTA and CDR2 FQGNSA come from the germline V gene. The length of the CDR3 is 13 residues. In nucleotides, the CDR3 is TGTGCCAGGGCCCGACAAAGCCACTATGGCTACACCTTC. It encodes CARARQSHYGYTF.

The genes are TRBV28 and TRBJ2-6; D is ambiguous. CDR1 and CDR2 from the germline V gene are MDHEN and SYDVKM. V gave up 4 bases and J gave up 6 bases, with 7 bases separating them. The CDR3 runs to 13 residues. The CDR3 region is CASSSQPANVLTF. CDR3 sequence (DNA): TGTGCCAGCAGTTCCCAACCGGCCAACGTCCTGACTTTC.

The chain links TRBV19 to TRBJ2-5; D is uncertain. The CDR3 extends over 15 amino acids. The V and J ends lost 1 base and 1 base respectively, with 10 bases between them. The germline V gene has CDR1 LNHDA and CDR2 SQIVND (reference sequence). The CDR3 here is CASSIGELAQETQYF. Here the CDR3 DNA reads TGTGCCAGTAGTATAGGGGAACTCGCCCAAGAGACCCAGTACTTC.

This CDR3 reads CASSFRIQRGRGTGELFF. As DNA, the CDR3 is TGCGCCAGCAGCTTTAGGATACAACGGGGGAGAGGAACCGGGGAGCTGTTTTTT. The rearrangement joins TRBV5-1 to TRBJ2-2, with D maybe TRBD2 (6 bases). The CDR3 is made up of 18 amino acids. CDR1 is SGHRS, CDR2 YFSETQ, per germline. Trimming stripped 2 bases from V and 5 bases from J, with 22 bases between.

The CDR3 nucleotides are TGCAGCGCTGGACAGGGGGGCTCCTACGAGCAGTACTTC. This encodes CSAGQGGSYEQYF. This chain joins TRBV29-1 and TRBJ2-7, with 10 bases identical to TRBD1. The CDR3 has 13 residues. The J segment lost 0 bases and the V segment lost 7 bases, leaving 3 bases of the junction unmatched. CDR1 and CDR2 (germline): SQVTM, ANQGSEA.

This sequence joins TRBV27 and TRBJ2-7; maybe TRBD1 (7 bases). Trimming took off 5 bases at V and 0 bases at J, with 17 bases between the two ends. Germline CDR1 is MNHEY and CDR2 is SMNVEV (reference sequence). The CDR3 has 16 residues. The CDR3 here is CASSPSAGQSSYEQYF. Here the CDR3 DNA reads TGTGCCAGCAGTCCCTCCGCGGGACAGAGCTCCTACGAGCAGTACTTC.

V gene TRBV6-7 combines with J gene TRBJ2-7; 7 bases align to TRBD2. TRBV6-7 is identified as an open reading frame with a role that is uncertain. The ends lost 10 bases at V and 2 bases at J; junction bases unmatched: 11. The CDR3 consists of 14 residues. The CDR3 loop reads CAIPARESTYEQYF. The CDR3 DNA reads TGTGCCATCCCAGCGCGGGAGTCTACCTACGAGCAGTACTTC.

In this sample, this clonotype turned up a few times. The chain couples TRBV19 to TRBJ2-1; 15 nucleotides line up with TRBD2. J was trimmed by 4 bases and V by 7 bases; bases with no gene match: 11. The germline V gene encodes CDR1 LNHDA and CDR2 SQIVND (reference sequence). CDR3 length equals 18 residues. The CDR3 DNA reads as TGTGCCAGTAAGTCTTCGGGACTAGCGGGAGGAGGATACAATGAGCAGTTCTTC. Its translation: CASKSSGLAGGGYNEQFF.

The genes are TRBV12-3 or TRBV12-4 and TRBJ2-2; D is uncertain. This CDR3 is 15 amino acids long. The germline V and J ends were trimmed by 1 base and 0 bases, with 6 bases remaining between them. The CDR3 here is CASSLGPANTGELFF. In nucleotides, the CDR3 is TGTGCCAGCAGTTTAGGCCCCGCGAACACCGGGGAGCTGTTTTTT.

Only a few counts were recorded for this clonotype. At one of its ends the junction is not consistent with the germline gene, which may arise from a read error. The genes are TRBV7-2 and TRBJ2-7; 7 bases line up with TRBD1. Germline lookup yields CDR1 SGHTA and CDR2 FQGNSA. The CDR3 has 13 amino acids. The CDR3 region is CASSGRDRAYEDF. The CDR3 DNA sequence: TGTGCCAGCAGCGGCCGGGACAGAGCCTACGAAGACTTC.

V gene TRBV20-1 combines with J gene TRBJ2-1; the D gene is possibly TRBD2 (7 bases). The CDR3 is 14 residues long. V gave up 6 bases and J gave up 2 bases, with 14 bases separating them. The germline V gene has CDR1 DFQATT and CDR2 SNEGSKA (reference sequence). The CDR3 sequence: CSALRGGTYNEQFF. The CDR3 DNA follows: TGCAGTGCCCTGAGGGGGGGAACCTACAATGAGCAGTTCTTC.

This chain uses TRBV6-6 with TRBJ1-1; D is undetermined. This CDR3 is 13 amino acids long. V lost 0 bases and J lost 9, with 11 bases in between. Germline assignment: CDR1 MNHNY and CDR2 SVGAGI (reference sequence). The CDR3 loop is CASSYSSIRKAFF. The CDR3 DNA reads as TGTGCCAGCAGTTACTCATCGATAAGAAAAGCTTTCTTT.

To note about this clonotype: Germline and junction disagree at one end, which may indicate a read error. This sequence joins TRBV6-1 and TRBJ2-1; 8 bases match TRBD2. The CDR3 loop spans 14 amino acids. CDR1 and CDR2 from the germline V gene are MNHNS and SASEGT. CDR3: CASREAGVANEQFF. The CDR3 bases are TGTGCCAGCAGGGAAGCGGGGGTGGCCAATGAGCAGTTCTTC.

The rearrangement uses TRBV27 and TRBJ1-2; possible D gene TRBD1, 6 bases. From germline, CDR1 is MNHEY and CDR2 SMNVEV (reference sequence). Between the trimmed V and J ends, which lost 11 bases and 7 bases, there was a span of 11 bases. The CDR3 runs to 10 residues. The CDR3 is CAYRVVGYTF. CDR3 nucleotide sequence: TGTGCCTACAGGGTAGTTGGCTACACCTTC.

This chain connects TRBV7-8 to TRBJ2-7; no definite D call. From germline, CDR1 is SGHVS and CDR2 FQNEAQ. The V and J ends lost 7 bases and 5 bases respectively, with 12 bases between them. The CDR3 has 12 amino acids. The CDR3 nucleotides are TGTGCCAGCACCCCCGACGTCCACGAGCAGTACTTC. Translated, it gives CASTPDVHEQYF.